This T cell receptor (beta chain) appears in the sequencing data of a study of immune cell composition in non-small cell lung cancer. Normal lung was sampled as far from the tumour as possible, at least 3 cm. This table comes from immunoSEQ multiplex PCR, and its TCRdb copy is limited to in-frame clones, with some not included. The sample comprises around 15,000 clones, 70% to 80% of which are singletons, and approximately 9.8% rests with the top ten. The same data also went into a second study, on CD4 T cells in lung cancer.

The TCR comes from a human donor with non-small cell lung cancer. Material for sequencing was non-adjacent lung tissue.

The CDR3: CASSILFGSGNTIYF. CDR3 nucleotides: TGTGCCAGCAGTATCCTCTTCGGATCTGGAAACACCATATATTTT. The V call is TRBV28, the J call TRBJ1-3; D gene uncertain. With 5 bases removed from V and 1 base from J, the gap between germline ends came to 12 bases. The CDR3 totals 15 residues. Germline values: CDR1 MDHEN, CDR2 SYDVKM.